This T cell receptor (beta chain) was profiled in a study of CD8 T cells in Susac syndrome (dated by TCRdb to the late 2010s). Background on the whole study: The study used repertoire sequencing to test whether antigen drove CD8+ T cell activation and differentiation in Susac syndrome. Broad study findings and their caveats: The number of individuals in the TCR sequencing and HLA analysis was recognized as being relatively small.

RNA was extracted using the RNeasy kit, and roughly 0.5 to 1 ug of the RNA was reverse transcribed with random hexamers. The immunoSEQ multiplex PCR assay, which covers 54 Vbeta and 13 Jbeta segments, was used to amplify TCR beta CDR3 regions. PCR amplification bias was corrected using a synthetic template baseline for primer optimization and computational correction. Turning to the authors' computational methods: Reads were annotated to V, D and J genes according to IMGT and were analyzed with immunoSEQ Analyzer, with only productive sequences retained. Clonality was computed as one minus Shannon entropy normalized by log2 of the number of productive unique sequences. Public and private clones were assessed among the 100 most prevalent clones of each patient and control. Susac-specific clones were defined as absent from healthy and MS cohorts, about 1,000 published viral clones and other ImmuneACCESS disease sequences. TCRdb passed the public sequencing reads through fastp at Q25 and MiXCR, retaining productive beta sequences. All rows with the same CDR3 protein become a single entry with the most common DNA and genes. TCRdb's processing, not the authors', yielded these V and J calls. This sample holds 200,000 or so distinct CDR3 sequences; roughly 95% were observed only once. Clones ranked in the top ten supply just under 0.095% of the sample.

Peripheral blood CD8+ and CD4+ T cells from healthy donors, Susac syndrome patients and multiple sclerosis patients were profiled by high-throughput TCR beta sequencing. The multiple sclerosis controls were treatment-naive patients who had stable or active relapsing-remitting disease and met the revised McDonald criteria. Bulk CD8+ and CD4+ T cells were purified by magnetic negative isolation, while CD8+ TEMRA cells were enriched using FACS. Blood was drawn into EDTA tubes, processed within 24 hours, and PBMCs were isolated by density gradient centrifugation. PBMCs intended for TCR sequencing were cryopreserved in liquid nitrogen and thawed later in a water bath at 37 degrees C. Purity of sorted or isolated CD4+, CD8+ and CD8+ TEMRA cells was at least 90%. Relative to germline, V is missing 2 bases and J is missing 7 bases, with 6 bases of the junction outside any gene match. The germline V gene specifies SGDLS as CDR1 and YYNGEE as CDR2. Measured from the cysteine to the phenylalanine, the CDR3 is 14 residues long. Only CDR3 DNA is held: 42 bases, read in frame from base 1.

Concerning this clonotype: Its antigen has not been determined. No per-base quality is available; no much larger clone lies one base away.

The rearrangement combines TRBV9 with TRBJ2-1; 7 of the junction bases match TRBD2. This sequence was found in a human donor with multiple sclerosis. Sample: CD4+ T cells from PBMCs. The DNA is TGTGCCAGCAGCGTGACGGGAGGAGTTAATGAGCAGTTCTTC. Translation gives CASSVTGGVNEQFF.